Below are 25 T cell receptor beta chains sequenced from a single sample in a study of shared T cell receptors in the human thymus. Assay used: immunoSEQ multiplex PCR; TCRdb lists only in-frame clones, some missing. The sample yields hundreds of thousands of clones, roughly 90% seen once. Separately, the same data were catalogued under a study of human thymus T cells.

Sequenced sample: thymocytes. These receptors were obtained from a boy in the first two years of life with a congenital heart defect.

This clone was recorded once. The chain carries TRBV15 and TRBJ2-1; 14 bases fit TRBD2. The germline CDR1 and CDR2 sequences are LNHNV and YYDKDF (reference sequence). The CDR3 is 19 amino acids. V lost 5 bases, J lost 7 bases, and 16 bases stayed unmatched. This CDR3 reads CATSSPGLAGVQGRNEQFF. The CDR3 coding sequence is TGTGCCACCAGCTCCCCGGGACTAGCGGGAGTACAGGGGCGAAATGAGCAGTTCTTC.

The chain carries TRBV28 and TRBJ2-5; 8 bases are a match to TRBD2. Per the germline V gene, CDR1 is MDHEN and CDR2 is SYDVKM. The CDR3 runs 15 residues. Trimming cost V 5 bases and J 3 bases; bases outside gene matches: 8. CDR3 loop: CASSRHSGIKETQYF. DNA of the CDR3: TGTGCCAGCAGTAGACATAGCGGGATAAAAGAGACCCAGTACTTC.

The V and J genes are TRBV6-5 and TRBJ2-7; D is perhaps TRBD1 (6 bases). The ends were cut back, 10 bases at V and 4 bases at J, with 17 bases in the middle. This CDR3 is built from 13 residues. CDR1 and CDR2 from the germline V gene are MNHEY and SVGAGI. CDR3 nucleotide sequence: TGTGCCACCTCGGACAGCGTTTTTTACGAGCAGTACTTC. As protein: CATSDSVFYEQYF.

The chain recombines TRBV27 with TRBJ2-7; maybe TRBD2 (7 bases). The germline CDR1 and CDR2 sequences are MNHEY and SMNVEV (reference sequence). This CDR3 comprises 13 residues. Trimming took off 7 bases at V and 0 bases at J, with 10 bases between the two ends. CDR3 protein: CASKRGGSYEQYF. The CDR3, as DNA: TGTGCCAGCAAGAGGGGGGGCTCCTACGAGCAGTACTTC.

The V call is TRBV14, the J call TRBJ2-5, with D possibly matching TRBD2 (6 bases). V was cut by 2 bases and J by 2 bases, with 12 bases left in between. The CDR3 is 15 amino acids. Germline CDR1 is SGHDN and CDR2 is FVKESK. The CDR3 region is CASSQRGAVQETQYF. The CDR3 bases are TGTGCCAGCAGCCAACGCGGGGCCGTACAAGAGACCCAGTACTTC.

The chain combines TRBV4-3 with TRBJ1-4; 9 nucleotides line up with TRBD1. The CDR3 is 17 residues long. J gave up 7 bases and V 2 bases, and 11 bases lay outside the gene matches. CDR1 LGHNA and CDR2 YSLEER come from the germline V gene. CDR3 sequence (DNA): TGCGCCAGCAGCCAACAGCTAATCCGGGACAGGGCTGAAAAACTGTTTTTT. Protein sequence: CASSQQLIRDRAEKLFF.

The genes are TRBV27 and TRBJ1-1; D is possibly TRBD1 (6 bases). The germline CDR1 and CDR2 sequences are MNHEY and SMNVEV (reference sequence). Trimming left V 4 bases short and J 6 bases short, with 12 bases between. This CDR3 has 13 residues. This chain's CDR3 is CASSCRGGAEAFF. Here the CDR3 DNA reads TGTGCCAGCAGTTGTCGGGGGGGCGCTGAAGCTTTCTTT.

The genes are TRBV11-3 and TRBJ2-7; 9 nucleotides line up with TRBD1. Per the germline V gene, CDR1 is SGHNT and CDR2 is YENEEA. The CDR3 sequence is 15 residues long. V was pared by 4 bases and J by 5 bases, with 9 bases of the junction left unmatched. For the CDR3, the DNA is TGTGCCAGCAGCTACCGACAGGGGGTAAGAGACGAGCAGTACTTC. Residues: CASSYRQGVRDEQYF.

This clone was seen only a few times. The gene calls are TRBV2 and TRBJ2-2; 7 positions agree with TRBD2. Germline CDR1 SNHLY, CDR2 FYNNEI. The V gene end was trimmed by 6 bases and the J gene end by 1 base; junction bases not matched to a gene: 8. The CDR3 spans 16 residues. The CDR3 loop is CASSDTGTKNTGELFF. The CDR3 DNA reads as TGTGCCAGCAGCGATACCGGGACTAAGAACACCGGGGAGCTGTTTTTT.

The chain combines TRBV18 with TRBJ1-1, with D possibly TRBD1 on 5 matching bases. Trimming stripped 3 bases from V and 0 bases from J, with 23 bases between. The V gene's germline CDR1 is KGHSH and CDR2 LQKENI. The CDR3 sequence is 19 residues long. CDR3 sequence reads: CASSPGLGQVAPMNTEAFF. The CDR3 DNA reads TGTGCCAGCTCACCGGGGCTCGGGCAGGTTGCCCCTATGAACACTGAAGCTTTCTTT.

This clone has more than one count but fewer than ten. The chain employs TRBV5-1 and TRBJ2-3; 7 bases fit TRBD2. V lost 1 base, J lost 3 bases, and 8 bases stayed unmatched. Germline assignment: CDR1 SGHRS and CDR2 YFSETQ. The CDR3 runs to 16 residues. CDR3 DNA: TGCGCCAGCAGCTTGAAGGCTAGCGGATTTACAGATACGCAGTATTTT. This translates into CASSLKASGFTDTQYF.

This clone has a single count. This chain connects TRBV7-2 to TRBJ1-1; 9 bases are shared with TRBD1. The ends lost 5 bases at V and 4 bases at J; junction bases unmatched: 8. Germline CDR1 SGHTA, CDR2 FQGNSA. The CDR3 has 15 amino acids. The CDR3 spells CASSRDRGVGTEAFF. The CDR3 DNA reads as TGTGCCAGCAGCCGTGACAGGGGGGTGGGCACTGAAGCTTTCTTT.

V gene TRBV4-3 combines with J gene TRBJ2-7; 8 bases match TRBD2. From germline, CDR1 is LGHNA and CDR2 YSLEER. J gave up 5 bases and V 4 bases, and 13 bases lay outside the gene matches. This CDR3 spans 16 amino acids. CDR3 nucleotides: TGCGCCAGCAGCCCGCCGGGAGGGGGGCCTGGCCACGAGCAGTACTTC. It encodes CASSPPGGGPGHEQYF.

The chain links TRBV7-9 to TRBJ2-1; 13 bases are a match to TRBD2. The V gene end was trimmed by 5 bases and the J gene end by 7 bases; junction bases not matched to a gene: 14. The CDR3 totals 18 residues. From germline, CDR1 is SEHNR and CDR2 FQNEAQ (reference sequence). The CDR3 region is CASSQPFELAGGRNEQFF. The CDR3 DNA follows: TGTGCCAGCAGCCAACCCTTTGAACTAGCGGGAGGGAGGAATGAGCAGTTCTTC. The complete variable domain, with remaining parts taken from reference TRBV7-9 and TRBJ2-1, reads DTGVSQNPRHKITKRGQNVTFRCDPISEHNRLYWYRQTLGQGPEFLTYFQNEAQLEKSRLLSDRFSAERPKGSFSTLEIQRTEQGDSAMYLCASSQPFELAGGRNEQFFGPGTRLTVL.

The chain recombines TRBV7-2 with TRBJ1-2; TRBD1 agrees at 12 bases. The V gene's germline CDR1 is SGHTA and CDR2 FQGNSA. CDR3 length: 18 amino acids. With V trimmed by 0 bases and J by 4 bases, 9 bases remained unmatched. The CDR3 loop reads CASSLAPGQGAGVYGYTF. The CDR3 nucleotides read TGTGCCAGCAGCTTAGCGCCGGGACAGGGGGCGGGAGTCTATGGCTACACCTTC.

The chain is built from TRBV9 and TRBJ1-1; D uncertain. There are 14 residues in the CDR3. V dropped 4 bases and J dropped 1 base, with 11 bases sitting between them. Germline V CDR1 and CDR2: SGDLS, YYNGEE. The DNA for the CDR3 is TGTGCCAGCAGCCCCCGGAGGGAGAACACTGAAGCTTTCTTT. It specifies CASSPRRENTEAFF.

The chain is built from TRBV4-2 and TRBJ2-5; D is perhaps TRBD2 (5 bases). The CDR3 is 17 residues long. The germline V and J ends were trimmed by 2 bases and 5 bases, with 21 bases remaining between them. Germline CDR1 and CDR2: LGHNA and YNFKEQ. DNA for the CDR3: TGTGCCAGCAGCCAACTGAGGGAGCCTCCCGCGGTCGAGACCCAGTACTTC. This sequence encodes CASSQLREPPAVETQYF.

The genes are TRBV27 and TRBJ2-7, with 8 bases identical to TRBD2. This CDR3 has 15 amino acids. CDR1 and CDR2 (germline): MNHEY, SMNVEV (reference sequence). The J segment lost 6 bases and the V segment lost 5 bases, leaving 12 bases of the junction unmatched. The CDR3 is CASSLRAGASCEQYF. The CDR3, as DNA: TGTGCCAGCAGTCTAAGAGCGGGAGCCTCTTGCGAGCAGTACTTC.

The CDR3 loop is CASSTPSGQGLKGQYF. The CDR3 DNA follows: TGTGCCAGCAGCACCCCATCGGGACAGGGGTTAAAGGGGCAGTACTTC. The chain employs TRBV5-5 and TRBJ2-7, with TRBD1 matching over 10 bases. Germline V gene sequence: CDR1 SGHKS, CDR2 YYEKEE (reference sequence). The CDR3 runs to 16 residues. With 4 bases clipped from V and 9 bases from J, the junction kept 16 bases outside the gene matches. The full variable domain, with the rest looked up from reference TRBV5-5 and TRBJ2-7, is DAGVTQSPTHLIKTRGQQVTLRCSPISGHKSVSWYQQVLGQGPQFIFQYYEKEERGRGNFPDRFSARQFPNYSSELNVNALLLGDSALYLCASSTPSGQGLKGQYFGPGTRLTVT.

This clone was detected only once. V and J are TRBV5-1 and TRBJ2-1, with D perhaps matching TRBD2 (5 bases). This CDR3 spans 16 amino acids. Trimming took 0 bases from V and 4 from J, leaving 14 bases between them. The germline V gene has CDR1 SGHRS and CDR2 YFSETQ. This chain's CDR3 is CASSLVFGLEYNEQFF. The CDR3 DNA sequence: TGCGCCAGCAGCTTGGTCTTCGGACTGGAATACAATGAGCAGTTCTTC.

The chain is built from TRBV4-2 and TRBJ2-7, with 12 positions matching TRBD2. Germline lookup yields CDR1 LGHNA and CDR2 YNFKEQ. The V segment lost 4 bases and the J segment 1 base; nucleotides outside the gene matches: 14. CDR3 length equals 19 residues. CDR3 nucleotide sequence: TGTGCCAGCAGCCGGATCGGACTAGCGGGAAGGGGTACTTCCTACGAGCAGTACTTC. It encodes CASSRIGLAGRGTSYEQYF.

The CDR3 DNA reads TGTGCCAGCAGCTTGGCCGAAGGCGGGAACACCGGGGAGCTGTTTTTT. It encodes CASSLAEGGNTGELFF. The chain links TRBV5-6 to TRBJ2-2, with D unresolved. The CDR3 is made up of 16 amino acids. Germline assignment: CDR1 SGHDT and CDR2 YYEEEE. Deletions cut 0 bases from V and 1 base from J, with 10 bases between.

V and J are TRBV28 and TRBJ2-5, with 7 bases matching TRBD2. The germline V gene has CDR1 MDHEN and CDR2 SYDVKM. CDR3 length equals 15 residues. V gave up 6 bases and J gave up 7 bases; unmatched junction bases: 14. The CDR3 loop reads CASSLRTDWGGTQYF. The CDR3, as DNA: TGTGCCAGCAGCCTTCGAACAGATTGGGGGGGGACCCAGTACTTC. Together with reference TRBV28 and TRBJ2-5, the CDR3 gives the full variable domain: DVKVTQSSRYLVKRTGEKVFLECVQDMDHENMFWYRQDPGLGLRLIYFSYDVKMKEKGDIPEGYSVSREKKERFSLILESASTNQTSMYLCASSLRTDWGGTQYFGPGTRLLVL.

V and J are TRBV6-1 and TRBJ1-2, with no clear D. The CDR3 is 13 amino acids. V shed 0 bases and J shed 5 bases, with 7 bases lying between them. Germline V CDR1 and CDR2: MNHNS, SASEGT. CDR3 sequence: CASSEASGYGYTF. Here the CDR3 DNA reads TGTGCCAGCAGTGAAGCATCGGGGTATGGCTACACCTTC.

The CDR3 here is CASSLSTGGEGTYEQYF. CDR3 bases: TGTGCCAGCAGCTTGTCAACAGGGGGCGAGGGGACCTACGAGCAGTACTTC. The V gene is TRBV11-2, the J gene TRBJ2-7; 9 bases agree with TRBD1. This CDR3 comprises 17 residues. Germline lookup yields CDR1 SGHAT and CDR2 FQNNGV. With 3 bases clipped from V and 2 bases from J, the junction kept 11 bases outside the gene matches.